These 24 T cell receptor beta chains were sequenced from one sample in a study of T cell responses to AZD1222 COVID-19 vaccine. Produced via immunoSEQ multiplex PCR; TCRdb's table is partial and in-frame only. This sample has roughly 70,000 clones, with 85% to 95% found just once. The starting material was peripheral blood, obtained 28 days after the second dose of the MenACWY control vaccine. The receptors stem from an adult who received the MenACWY meningococcal vaccine as a control.

This chain uses TRBV4-1 with TRBJ2-5, with a possible D match to TRBD2 (6 bases). V was cut by 3 bases and J by 5 bases, with 16 bases left in between. This CDR3 is 15 amino acids long. Per the germline V gene, CDR1 is MGHRA and CDR2 is YSYEKL. CDR3 in amino acids: CASSHEATSRETQYF. For the CDR3, the DNA is TGCGCCAGCAGCCACGAGGCGACTAGTCGGGAGACCCAGTACTTC.

V usage is TRBV29-1 and J usage is TRBJ2-7; a possible D gene is TRBD1 (5 bases). The CDR3 has 13 amino acids. CDR1 is SQVTM, CDR2 ANQGSEA, per germline. V lost 5 bases and J 0 bases, leaving 11 bases between the germline ends. The DNA for the CDR3 is TGCAGCGTTTGGGAAGGGGACTCCTACGAGCAGTACTTC. This codes for CSVWEGDSYEQYF.

The CDR3 DNA is TGTGCCATCCGGGACAGGACTTTGTACACTGAAGCTTTCTTT. Amino acid sequence: CAIRDRTLYTEAFF. This chain joins TRBV10-3 and TRBJ1-1, with 8 bases aligning to TRBD1. With V trimmed by 8 bases and J by 3 bases, 8 bases remained unmatched. This CDR3 has 14 amino acids. Germline-derived CDR1 and CDR2 are ENHRY and SYGVKD.

V and J are TRBV19 and TRBJ2-2; no clear D. Germline V gives CDR1 LNHDA, CDR2 SQIVND (reference sequence). This CDR3 has 15 amino acids. Trimming took 6 bases from V and 4 from J, leaving 15 bases between them. The CDR3 nucleotides read TGTGCCAGTAGCAACGGCGGTTCTTTCACCGGGGAGCTGTTTTTT. It codes for CASSNGGSFTGELFF.

This chain links TRBV29-1 with TRBJ2-7; 9 bases are shared with TRBD1. The CDR3 covers 14 residues. With V trimmed by 4 bases and J by 1 base, 5 bases remained unmatched. Germline CDR1 SQVTM, CDR2 ANQGSEA. The CDR3, as DNA: TGCAGCGTTGCATTACAGGGGGCATCCTACGAGCAGTACTTC. This encodes CSVALQGASYEQYF.

The V gene is TRBV3-1 (or the pseudogene TRBV3-2), the J gene TRBJ1-2, with D possibly TRBD1 on 5 matching bases. Germline CDR1 and CDR2: LGHDT and YNNKEL (reference sequence). The V and J ends lost 1 base and 6 bases respectively, with 6 bases between them. The CDR3 runs 12 residues. CDR3 nucleotides: TGTGCCAGCAGCCAAGTGGGGGATGGCTACACCTTC. As protein: CASSQVGDGYTF.

V gene TRBV14 combines with J gene TRBJ1-1; D gene uncertain. V lost 0 bases to trimming and J lost 11 bases, with 13 bases between them. This CDR3 spans 13 amino acids. Germline CDR1 SGHDN, CDR2 FVKESK. The CDR3 loop reads CASSQDPTRGAFF. CDR3 in DNA: TGTGCCAGCAGCCAAGATCCGACCCGAGGGGCTTTCTTT.

This CDR3 reads CASNLGGSVDTQYF. CDR3 bases: TGCGCCAGCAACTTGGGCGGGAGTGTAGATACGCAGTATTTT. The chain joins TRBV4-1 to TRBJ2-3, with 7 bases identical to TRBD2. The CDR3 is made up of 14 amino acids. Looked up from germline, CDR1 is MGHRA and CDR2 is YSYEKL. J gave up 5 bases and V 7 bases, and 9 bases lay outside the gene matches.

V usage is TRBV11-2 and J usage is TRBJ2-5, with unresolved D. The germline gives CDR1 SGHAT, CDR2 FQNNGV. Deletions cut 5 bases from V and 2 bases from J, with 12 bases between. The CDR3 loop spans 14 amino acids. The CDR3 sequence: CASSPSIAQETQYF. For the CDR3, the DNA is TGTGCCAGCAGCCCCTCTATTGCTCAAGAGACCCAGTACTTC.

This clone was seen only a few times. The chain is built from TRBV9 and TRBJ1-6; 7 bases are a match to TRBD1. The CDR3 spans 15 residues. Germline V gene data show CDR1 as SGDLS and CDR2 as YYNGEE. V shed 4 bases, J shed 7 bases, and the junction held 8 bases outside the gene matches. For the CDR3, the DNA is TGTGCCAGCAGCAAGAGGGGGCGCGGAAATTCACCCCTCCACTTT. Protein: CASSKRGRGNSPLHF.

This chain connects TRBV5-1 to TRBJ2-3; D gene unclear. Trimming stripped 4 bases from V and 0 bases from J, with 9 bases between. The CDR3 sequence is 14 residues long. Germline values: CDR1 SGHRS, CDR2 YFSETQ. This chain's CDR3 is CASSAAASTDTQYF. The CDR3 nucleotides read TGCGCCAGCAGCGCCGCGGCAAGCACAGATACGCAGTATTTT.

As DNA, the CDR3 is TGTGCCAGCCCCCCGGGCGGGAGGTCCTACAATGAGCAGTTCTTC. Translating it yields CASPPGGRSYNEQFF. V and J are TRBV7-2 and TRBJ2-1, with 8 bases lining up with TRBD2. Germline CDR1 and CDR2: SGHTA and FQGNSA. The CDR3 has 15 residues. J was trimmed by 1 base and V by 8 bases; bases with no gene match: 7.

The chain joins TRBV27 to TRBJ2-1; perhaps D is TRBD1 or TRBD2 (5 bases each). This CDR3 is built from 15 residues. Germline assignment: CDR1 MNHEY and CDR2 SMNVEV (reference sequence). Trimming took off 4 bases at V and 2 bases at J, with 12 bases between the two ends. The CDR3 reads CASSYRDVAYNEQFF. In nucleotides, the CDR3 is TGTGCCAGCAGTTACCGGGACGTTGCCTACAATGAGCAGTTCTTC.

The CDR3 nucleotides read TGTGCCACCAGTGATCGAGGGGGGGGTCCTAATCAGCCCCAGCATTTT. The encoded protein is CATSDRGGGPNQPQHF. The chain has TRBV24-1 and TRBJ1-5, with D perhaps TRBD1 (6 bases). Trimming pared 3 bases from V and 4 bases from J, leaving 15 bases between. Germline V gene data show CDR1 as KGHDR and CDR2 as SFDVKD. The CDR3 has 16 amino acids.

The chain joins TRBV18 to TRBJ1-1; 9 positions match TRBD1. The CDR3 has 13 amino acids. Losses at the gene ends were 5 bases for V and 10 bases for J; bases not matched to a gene: 8. Germline values: CDR1 KGHSH, CDR2 LQKENI. The CDR3 DNA reads as TGTGCCAGCTCAGGGGGACAGGGCGAAACAGCTTTCTTT. Protein sequence: CASSGGQGETAFF.

This sequence joins TRBV24-1 and TRBJ1-4; D not certain. There are 14 residues in the CDR3. Germline lookup yields CDR1 KGHDR and CDR2 SFDVKD. V dropped 4 bases and J dropped 7 bases, with 12 bases sitting between them. As DNA, the CDR3 is TGTGCCACCAGTGAAGGGTCGGTCGGTGAAAAACTGTTTTTT. Its translation: CATSEGSVGEKLFF.

The chain is built from TRBV19 and TRBJ2-1, with 11 bases fitting TRBD2. Germline values: CDR1 LNHDA, CDR2 SQIVND (reference sequence). The CDR3 loop spans 19 amino acids. Germline trimming cut 5 bases from V and 1 base from J; bases unmatched to any gene: 13. The CDR3 is CASSHKYPGLAASYNEQFF. DNA for the CDR3: TGTGCCAGTAGTCATAAATATCCGGGACTAGCGGCTTCCTACAATGAGCAGTTCTTC.

This chain connects TRBV5-6 to TRBJ2-3; perhaps TRBD2 as D (5 bases). V lost 4 bases and J 3 bases, leaving 6 bases between the germline ends. CDR3 length: 12 amino acids. CDR1 is SGHDT, CDR2 YYEEEE, per germline. The DNA for the CDR3 is TGTGCCAGCAGCCGGGGAACAGATACGCAGTATTTT. This codes for CASSRGTDTQYF.

This sequence joins TRBV5-6 and TRBJ1-5; D is undetermined. CDR1 and CDR2 from the germline V gene are SGHDT and YYEEEE. The ends were cut back, 4 bases at V and 9 bases at J, with 20 bases in the middle. This CDR3 spans 15 amino acids. For the CDR3, the DNA is TGTGCCAGCAGCGTCGGATTGCAGGAGAACCTGCCCCAGCATTTT. Protein product: CASSVGLQENLPQHF.

This sequence joins TRBV7-6 and TRBJ1-1; the D is unclear. The germline CDR1 and CDR2 sequences are SGHVS and FNYEAQ. The ends were cut back, 5 bases at V and 0 bases at J, with 13 bases in the middle. The CDR3 is made up of 15 amino acids. CDR3 DNA sequence: TGTGCCAGCAGCCAATCGGTCGGTATGAACACTGAAGCTTTCTTT. Its protein product is CASSQSVGMNTEAFF.

The rearrangement links TRBV2 to TRBJ1-3; D ambiguous. Per germline, CDR1 SNHLY and CDR2 FYNNEI. CDR3 length: 14 residues. The ends were cut back, 1 base at V and 3 bases at J, with 7 bases in the middle. CDR3 region: CASSEDGSGNTIYF. CDR3 in DNA: TGTGCCAGCAGTGAAGATGGGAGTGGAAACACCATATATTTT.

The CDR3 DNA follows: TGTGCCAGTAGCACAGACAGGGGGATTGACACCGGGGAGCTGTTTTTT. Its translation: CASSTDRGIDTGELFF. This sequence joins TRBV19 and TRBJ2-2, with 9 nucleotides matching TRBD1. Germline-derived CDR1 and CDR2 are LNHDA and SQIVND (reference sequence). V shed 6 bases, J shed 3 bases, and the junction held 8 bases outside the gene matches. This CDR3 spans 16 amino acids. The full variable domain, rest sourced from reference TRBV19 and TRBJ2-2, is DGGITQSPKYLFRKEGQNVTLSCEQNLNHDAMYWYRQDPGQGLRLIYYSQIVNDFQKGDIAEGYSVSREKKESFPLTVTSAQKNPTAFYLCASSTDRGIDTGELFFGEGSRLTVL.

This clone was found a few times. This rearrangement joins TRBV28 to TRBJ2-7, with 9 bases fitting TRBD1. Germline CDR1 MDHEN, CDR2 SYDVKM. This CDR3 is built from 15 residues. V gave up 7 bases and J gave up 6 bases; unmatched junction bases: 13. The DNA for the CDR3 is TGTGCCAGCATCCCCCAAGGACAGGGGATCCCCGAGCAGTACTTC. Translated: CASIPQGQGIPEQYF.

The CDR3 nucleotides read TGTGCCAGCAGCTTGGCAGGGAAAGGGTCACCCCTCCACTTT. Translation gives CASSLAGKGSPLHF. The rearrangement links TRBV5-6 to TRBJ1-6, with D possibly matching TRBD1 (5 bases). CDR3 length: 14 residues. Trimming removed 0 bases from V and 10 bases from J, with 11 bases in between. Germline loops: CDR1 SGHDT, CDR2 YYEEEE. Full variable domain (remainder filled in from reference TRBV5-6 and TRBJ1-6): DAGVTQSPTHLIKTRGQQVTLRCSPKSGHDTVSWYQQALGQGPQFIFQYYEEEERQRGNFPDRFSGHQFPNYSSELNVNALLLGDSALYLCASSLAGKGSPLHFGNGTRLTVT.